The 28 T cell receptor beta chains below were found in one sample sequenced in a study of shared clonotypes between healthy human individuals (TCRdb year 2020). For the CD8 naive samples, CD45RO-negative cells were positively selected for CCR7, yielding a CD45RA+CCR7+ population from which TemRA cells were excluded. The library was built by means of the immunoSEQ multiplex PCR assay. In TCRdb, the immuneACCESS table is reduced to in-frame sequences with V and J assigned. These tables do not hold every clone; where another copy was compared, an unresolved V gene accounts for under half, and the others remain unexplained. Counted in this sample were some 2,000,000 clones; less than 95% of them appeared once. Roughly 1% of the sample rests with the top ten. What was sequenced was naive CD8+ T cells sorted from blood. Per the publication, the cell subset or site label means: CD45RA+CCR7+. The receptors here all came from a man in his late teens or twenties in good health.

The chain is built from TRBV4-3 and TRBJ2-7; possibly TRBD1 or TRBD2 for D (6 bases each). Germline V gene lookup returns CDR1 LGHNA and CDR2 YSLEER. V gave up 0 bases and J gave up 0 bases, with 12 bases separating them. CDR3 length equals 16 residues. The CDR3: CASSQDWGATSYEQYF. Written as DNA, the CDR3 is TGCGCCAGCAGCCAAGATTGGGGGGCCACCTCCTACGAGCAGTACTTC.

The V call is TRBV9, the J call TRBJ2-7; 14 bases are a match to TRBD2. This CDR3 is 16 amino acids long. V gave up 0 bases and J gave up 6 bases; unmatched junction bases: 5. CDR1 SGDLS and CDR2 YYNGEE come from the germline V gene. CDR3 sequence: CASSVGLAGGPSEQYF. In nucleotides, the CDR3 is TGTGCCAGCAGCGTAGGACTAGCGGGGGGGCCGAGCGAGCAGTACTTC.

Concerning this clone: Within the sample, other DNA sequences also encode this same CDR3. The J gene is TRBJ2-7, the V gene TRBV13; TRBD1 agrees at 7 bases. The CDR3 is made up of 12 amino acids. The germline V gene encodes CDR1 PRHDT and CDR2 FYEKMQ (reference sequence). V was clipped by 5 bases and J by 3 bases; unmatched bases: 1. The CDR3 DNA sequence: TGTGCCAGCAGCCACAGGGGCTACGAGCAGTACTTC. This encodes CASSHRGYEQYF.

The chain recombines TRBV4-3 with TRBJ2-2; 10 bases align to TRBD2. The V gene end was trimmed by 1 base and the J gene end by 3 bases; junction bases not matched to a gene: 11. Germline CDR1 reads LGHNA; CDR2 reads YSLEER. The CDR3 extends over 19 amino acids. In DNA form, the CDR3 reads TGCGCCAGCAGCCAAGTTCTAGCGGGAGAGCCATATGACACCGGGGAGCTGTTTTTT. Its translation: CASSQVLAGEPYDTGELFF.

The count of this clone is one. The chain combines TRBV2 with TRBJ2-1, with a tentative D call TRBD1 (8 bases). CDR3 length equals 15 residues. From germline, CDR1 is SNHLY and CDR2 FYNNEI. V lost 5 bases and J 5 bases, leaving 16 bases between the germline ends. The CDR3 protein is CASSLQRDRNNEQFF. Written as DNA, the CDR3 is TGTGCCAGCAGTCTCCAGCGGGACAGGAACAATGAGCAGTTCTTC. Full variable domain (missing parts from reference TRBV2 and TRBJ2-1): EPEVTQTPSHQVTQMGQEVILRCVPISNHLYFYWYRQILGQKVEFLVSFYNNEISEKSEIFDDQFSVERPDGSNFTLKIRSTKLEDSAMYFCASSLQRDRNNEQFFGPGTRLTVL.

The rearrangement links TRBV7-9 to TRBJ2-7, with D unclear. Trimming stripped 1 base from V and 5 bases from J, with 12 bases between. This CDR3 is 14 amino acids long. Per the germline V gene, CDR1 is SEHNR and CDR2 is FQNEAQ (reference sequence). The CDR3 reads CASSLDVGIHEQYF. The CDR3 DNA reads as TGTGCCAGCAGCTTAGATGTGGGGATTCACGAGCAGTACTTC.

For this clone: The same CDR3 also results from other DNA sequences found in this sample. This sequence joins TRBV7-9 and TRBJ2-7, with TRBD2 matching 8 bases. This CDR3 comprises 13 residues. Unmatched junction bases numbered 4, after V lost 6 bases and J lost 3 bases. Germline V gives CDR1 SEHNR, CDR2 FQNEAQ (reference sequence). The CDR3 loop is CASSLTSGYEQYF. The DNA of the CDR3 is TGTGCCAGCAGTCTTACTAGCGGCTACGAGCAGTACTTC.

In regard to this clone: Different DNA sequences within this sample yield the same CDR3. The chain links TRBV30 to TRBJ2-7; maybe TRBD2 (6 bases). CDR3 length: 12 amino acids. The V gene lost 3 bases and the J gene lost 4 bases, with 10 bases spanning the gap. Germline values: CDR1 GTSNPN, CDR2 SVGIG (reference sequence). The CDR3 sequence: CAWSPGGYEQYF. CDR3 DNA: TGTGCCTGGAGCCCCGGAGGGTACGAGCAGTACTTC.

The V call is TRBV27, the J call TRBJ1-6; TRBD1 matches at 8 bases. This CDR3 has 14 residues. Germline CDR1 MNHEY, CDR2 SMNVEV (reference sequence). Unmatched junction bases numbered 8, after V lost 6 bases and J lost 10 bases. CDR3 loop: CASSLQGGLSPLHF. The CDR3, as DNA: TGTGCCAGCAGCCTACAGGGGGGCCTCTCACCCCTCCACTTT.

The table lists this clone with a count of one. In DNA, the CDR3 is TGCGCCAGCAGCTTGGTCGGAGGTTCGACCTACGAGCAGTACTTC. As protein: CASSLVGGSTYEQYF. J is TRBJ2-7 and V is TRBV5-1, with a possible D match to TRBD2 (5 bases). V was cut by 0 bases and J by 2 bases, with 12 bases left in between. The CDR3 length is 15 residues. CDR1 SGHRS and CDR2 YFSETQ come from the germline V gene.

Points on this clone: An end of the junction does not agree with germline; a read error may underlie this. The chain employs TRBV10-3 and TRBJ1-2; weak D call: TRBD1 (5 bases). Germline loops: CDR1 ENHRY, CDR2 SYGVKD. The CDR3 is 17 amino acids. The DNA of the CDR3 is TGTGCCATCAGTGAGCCTACCAACCCGGGACCCGATAATAAGGCTGTCTTC. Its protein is CAISEPTNPGPDNKAVF.

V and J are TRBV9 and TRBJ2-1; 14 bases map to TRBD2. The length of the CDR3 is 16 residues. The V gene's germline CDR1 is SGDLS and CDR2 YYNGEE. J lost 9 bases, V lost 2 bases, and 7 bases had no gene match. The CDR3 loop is CASSVGTSGRVVEQFF. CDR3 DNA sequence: TGTGCCAGCAGCGTGGGGACTAGCGGGAGAGTGGTTGAGCAGTTCTTC.

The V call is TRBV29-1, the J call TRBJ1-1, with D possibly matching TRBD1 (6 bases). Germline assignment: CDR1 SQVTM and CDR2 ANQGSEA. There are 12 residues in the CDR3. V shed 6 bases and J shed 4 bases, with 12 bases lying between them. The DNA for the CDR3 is TGCAGCGTCCTCTACAGGGCCACTGAAGCTTTCTTT. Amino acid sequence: CSVLYRATEAFF.

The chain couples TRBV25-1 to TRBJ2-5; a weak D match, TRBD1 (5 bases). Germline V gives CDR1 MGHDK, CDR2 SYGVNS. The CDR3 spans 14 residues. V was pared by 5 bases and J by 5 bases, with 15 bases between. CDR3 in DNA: TGTGCCAGCAGTCCCACAGGCCCCTTGGAGACCCAGTACTTC. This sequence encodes CASSPTGPLETQYF.

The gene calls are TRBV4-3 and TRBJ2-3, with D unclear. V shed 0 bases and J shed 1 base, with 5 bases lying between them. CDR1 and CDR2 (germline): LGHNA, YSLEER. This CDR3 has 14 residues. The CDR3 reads CASSQDARTDTQYF. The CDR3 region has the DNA TGCGCCAGCAGCCAAGATGCCCGCACAGATACGCAGTATTTT.

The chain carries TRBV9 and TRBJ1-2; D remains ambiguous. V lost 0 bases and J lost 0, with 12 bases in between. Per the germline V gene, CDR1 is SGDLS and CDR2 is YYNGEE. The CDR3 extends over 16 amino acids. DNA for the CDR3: TGTGCCAGCAGCGTAGGGTTCCGGGAAACTAACTATGGCTACACCTTC. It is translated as CASSVGFRETNYGYTF.

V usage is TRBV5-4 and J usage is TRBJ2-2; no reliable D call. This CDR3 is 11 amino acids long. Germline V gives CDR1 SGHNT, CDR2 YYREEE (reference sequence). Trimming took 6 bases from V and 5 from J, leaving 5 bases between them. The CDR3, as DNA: TGTGCCAGCACCGGGACCGGGGAGCTGTTTTTT. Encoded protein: CASTGTGELFF.

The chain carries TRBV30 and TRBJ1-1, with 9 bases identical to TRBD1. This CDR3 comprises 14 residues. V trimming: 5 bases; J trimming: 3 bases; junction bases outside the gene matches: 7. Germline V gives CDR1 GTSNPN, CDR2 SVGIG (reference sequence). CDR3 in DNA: TGTGCCTGGGCCACAGGGGGCGCCGACACTGAAGCTTTCTTT. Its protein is CAWATGGADTEAFF. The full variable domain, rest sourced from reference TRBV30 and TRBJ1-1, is SQTIHQWPATLVQPVGSPLSLECTVEGTSNPNLYWYRQAAGRGLQLLFYSVGIGQISSEVPQNLSASRPQDRQFILSSKKLLLSDSGFYLCAWATGGADTEAFFGQGTRLTVV.

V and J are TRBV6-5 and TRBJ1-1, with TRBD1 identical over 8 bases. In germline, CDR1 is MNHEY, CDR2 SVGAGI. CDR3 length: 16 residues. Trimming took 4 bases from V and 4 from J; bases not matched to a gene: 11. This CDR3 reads CASSSPQGVGGTEAFF. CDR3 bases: TGTGCCAGCAGTTCCCCACAGGGGGTCGGGGGCACTGAAGCTTTCTTT.

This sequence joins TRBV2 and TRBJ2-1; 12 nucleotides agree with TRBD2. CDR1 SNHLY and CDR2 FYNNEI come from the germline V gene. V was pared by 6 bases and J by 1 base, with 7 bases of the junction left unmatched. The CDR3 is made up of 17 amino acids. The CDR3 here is CASSPGLAGLSYNEQFF. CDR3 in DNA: TGTGCCAGCAGCCCCGGACTAGCGGGGCTGTCCTACAATGAGCAGTTCTTC. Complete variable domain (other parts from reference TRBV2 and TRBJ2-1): EPEVTQTPSHQVTQMGQEVILRCVPISNHLYFYWYRQILGQKVEFLVSFYNNEISEKSEIFDDQFSVERPDGSNFTLKIRSTKLEDSAMYFCASSPGLAGLSYNEQFFGPGTRLTVL.

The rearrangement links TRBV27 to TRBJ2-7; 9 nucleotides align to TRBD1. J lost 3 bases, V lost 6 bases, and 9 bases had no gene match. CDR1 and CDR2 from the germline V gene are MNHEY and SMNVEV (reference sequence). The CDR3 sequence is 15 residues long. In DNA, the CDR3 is TGTGCCAGCAGCCAAACCGGGACAGGGATCTACGAGCAGTACTTC. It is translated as CASSQTGTGIYEQYF.

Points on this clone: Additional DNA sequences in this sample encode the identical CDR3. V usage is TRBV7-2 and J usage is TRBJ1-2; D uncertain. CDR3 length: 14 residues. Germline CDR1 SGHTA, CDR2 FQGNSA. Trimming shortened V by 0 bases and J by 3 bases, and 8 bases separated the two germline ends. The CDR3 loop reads CASSLAPGDYGYTF. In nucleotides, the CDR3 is TGTGCCAGCAGCTTAGCGCCCGGGGACTATGGCTACACCTTC.

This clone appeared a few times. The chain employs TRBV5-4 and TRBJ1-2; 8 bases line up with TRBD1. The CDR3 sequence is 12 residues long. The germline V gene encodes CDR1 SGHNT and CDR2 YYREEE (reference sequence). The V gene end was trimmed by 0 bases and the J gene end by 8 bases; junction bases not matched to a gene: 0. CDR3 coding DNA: TGTGCCAGCAGCTTGGCAGGGGGCGGCTACACCTTC. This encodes CASSLAGGGYTF.

The DNA for the CDR3 is TGTGCCAGCAACAACACAGGGGTGAAGAACGAGCAGTACTTC. Translated: CASNNTGVKNEQYF. V usage is TRBV6-9 and J usage is TRBJ2-7, with 7 nucleotides matching TRBD1. V dropped 7 bases and J dropped 5; count of bases not matched to a gene: 11. The CDR3 totals 14 residues. CDR1 is MNHGY, CDR2 SVAAGI, per germline.

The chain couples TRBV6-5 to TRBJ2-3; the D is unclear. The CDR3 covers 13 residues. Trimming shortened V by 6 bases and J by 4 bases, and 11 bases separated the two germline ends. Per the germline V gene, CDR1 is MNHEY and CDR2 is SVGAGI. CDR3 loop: CASRSGWADTQYF. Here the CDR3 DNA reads TGTGCCAGCAGATCCGGGTGGGCAGATACGCAGTATTTT.

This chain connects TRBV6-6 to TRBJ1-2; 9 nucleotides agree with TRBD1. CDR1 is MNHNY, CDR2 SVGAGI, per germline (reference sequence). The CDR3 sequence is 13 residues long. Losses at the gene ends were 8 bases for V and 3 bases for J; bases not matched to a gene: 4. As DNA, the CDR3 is TGTGCCAGCGAACAGGGGGCGGACTATGGCTACACCTTC. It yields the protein CASEQGADYGYTF.

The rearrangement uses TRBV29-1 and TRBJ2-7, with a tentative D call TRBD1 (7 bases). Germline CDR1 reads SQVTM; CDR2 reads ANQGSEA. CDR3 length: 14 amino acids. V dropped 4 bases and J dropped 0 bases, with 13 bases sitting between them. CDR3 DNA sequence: TGCAGCGTTGTCATCCAGGGGGGCTCCTACGAGCAGTACTTC. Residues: CSVVIQGGSYEQYF.

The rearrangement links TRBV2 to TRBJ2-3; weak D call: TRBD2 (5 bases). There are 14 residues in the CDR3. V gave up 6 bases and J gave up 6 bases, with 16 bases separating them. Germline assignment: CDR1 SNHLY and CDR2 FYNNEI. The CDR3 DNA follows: TGTGCCAGCAGCCAGGTGGGCAGCGGTGATACGCAGTATTTT. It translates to CASSQVGSGDTQYF.